Below are 12 T cell receptor beta chains sequenced from a single sample in a study of blood T cells in healthy people across ages. Next came a second PCR, run for about 7 to 12 cycles, which used a sample-barcoded 5' primer along with a J-beta primer mix. TCRdb fed the 5' RACE reads into MiXCR, producing one record per CDR3 protein. The table shows more than 450,000 distinct CDR3 sequences, with roughly a quarter occurring only once. The same data also contributed to another study, on T cells of mothers and their children.

What was sequenced was blood. These receptors all come from a boy aged 2 to 10 in good health.

This clonotype was recorded a few times. The genes are TRBV24-1 and TRBJ2-1; no clear D. The CDR3 extends over 13 amino acids. CDR1 and CDR2 (germline): KGHDR, SFDVKD. Trimming removed 3 bases at V and 8 bases at J, with 10 bases between. This CDR3 reads CATSDGSLDEQFF. DNA of the CDR3: TGTGCCACCAGTGATGGGTCCCTAGATGAGCAGTTCTTC.

This clonotype was found a few times. V and J are TRBV20-1 and TRBJ2-1; 8 positions match TRBD2. Germline V gene lookup returns CDR1 DFQATT and CDR2 SNEGSKA (reference sequence). V dropped 1 base and J dropped 4; count of bases not matched to a gene: 12. The CDR3 has 17 amino acids. In DNA form, the CDR3 reads TGCAGTGCTAGAGCCCCGAGGGAACTAGCGGCGTACAATGAGCAGTTCTTC. Protein sequence: CSARAPRELAAYNEQFF.

The chain uses TRBV29-1 and TRBJ1-1, with D possibly being TRBD1 (6 bases). The germline CDR1 and CDR2 sequences are SQVTM and ANQGSEA. The CDR3 has 13 residues. V lost 4 bases, J lost 4 bases, and 13 bases lay in between. This chain's CDR3 is CSVVKGGGTEAFF. DNA of the CDR3: TGCAGCGTTGTGAAGGGGGGAGGCACTGAAGCTTTCTTT.

The rearrangement joins TRBV7-9 to TRBJ2-1; D tentatively reads TRBD1 or TRBD2 (6 bases each). CDR3 length equals 16 residues. Trimming removed 7 bases from V and 5 bases from J, with 21 bases in between. Germline CDR1 reads SEHNR; CDR2 reads FQNEAQ (reference sequence). The CDR3 region is CASTQGQATRNNEQFF. The CDR3 coding sequence is TGTGCCAGCACCCAGGGGCAGGCGACTAGAAACAATGAGCAGTTCTTC.

V is TRBV20-1 and J is TRBJ1-5, with unresolved D. CDR1 DFQATT and CDR2 SNEGSKA come from the germline V gene (reference sequence). This CDR3 comprises 13 residues. The CDR3 sequence: CSTGTSGNQPQHF. CDR3 DNA: TGCTCAACGGGTACTTCGGGCAATCAGCCCCAGCATTTT.

The chain recombines TRBV13 with TRBJ2-5, with D tentatively TRBD1 (5 bases). The DNA end is a closer match to TRBJ2-1, so the J assignment may be wrong. Germline lookup yields CDR1 PRHDT and CDR2 FYEKMQ (reference sequence). The CDR3 runs to 13 residues. The CDR3 protein is CASRQGAGDEQFF. The DNA for the CDR3 is TGTGCCAGCCGGCAGGGTGCAGGCGATGAGCAGTTCTTC.

In this sample, this clonotype turned up a few times. The rearrangement joins TRBV12-3 or TRBV12-4 to TRBJ1-2; a possible D gene is TRBD1 (5 bases). V was cut by 5 bases and J by 4 bases, with 14 bases left in between. This CDR3 region has 14 residues. The CDR3 region is CASSGTGTPYGYTF. The DNA for the CDR3 is TGTGCCAGCAGTGGGACCGGAACACCCTATGGCTACACCTTC.

In nucleotides, the CDR3 is TGTGCCAGCAGTTTACGGACTAGCCAAGACACCGGGGAGCTGTTTTTT. Amino acids: CASSLRTSQDTGELFF. The chain carries TRBV12-3 or TRBV12-4 and TRBJ2-2; TRBD2 matches at 8 bases. V lost 2 bases to trimming and J lost 3 bases; unmatched junction nucleotides: 5. The CDR3 extends over 16 amino acids.

This clonotype has a handful of counts. The V and J genes are TRBV20-1 and TRBJ2-4; D is undetermined. This CDR3 is 16 amino acids long. The germline CDR1 and CDR2 sequences are DFQATT and SNEGSKA (reference sequence). The V end was cut by 3 bases, the J end by 0 bases, with 15 bases between. The CDR3 nucleotides read TGCAGTGCTAGGGAGTCTCCCGGAATAGCCAAAAACATTCAGTACTTC. Amino acid sequence: CSARESPGIAKNIQYF.

In DNA form, the CDR3 reads TGCGCCAGCAGCCAACGATGGACAGGGGGGAAGACCCAGTACTTC. This translates into CASSQRWTGGKTQYF. The chain recombines TRBV4-3 with TRBJ2-5; 10 bases are shared with TRBD1. V lost 2 bases and J lost 6; bases outside the gene matches: 6. The V gene's germline CDR1 is LGHNA and CDR2 YSLEER. The CDR3 spans 15 residues.

The chain combines TRBV9 with TRBJ2-3, with 7 bases that match TRBD2. This CDR3 spans 15 amino acids. Germline CDR1 is SGDLS and CDR2 is YYNGEE. The V segment lost 0 bases and the J segment 3 bases; nucleotides outside the gene matches: 4. The CDR3 DNA sequence: TGTGCCAGCAGCGTAGAAGGGAGGGAGACAGATACGCAGTATTTT. It is translated as CASSVEGRETDTQYF.

The J gene is TRBJ2-5, the V gene TRBV25-1; D is unclear. The J call may not be correct, given that the DNA end is closer to TRBJ2-7. From germline, CDR1 is MGHDK and CDR2 SYGVNS. CDR3 length: 16 residues. The CDR3, as DNA: TGTGCCAGCAGTGGGCTCCGGGCCTCGAGCTCCTACGAGCAGTACTTC. Its translation: CASSGLRASSSYEQYF.